One and the same sample provided the 14 T cell receptor beta chains below, sequenced in a study of identical twins. MiXCR was run by TCRdb on the 5' RACE reads, yielding one entry per CDR3 protein. The sample carries about 700,000 distinct CDR3 sequences, 8.6% recorded once. These same records also appear under a second study, on yellow fever vaccine responses in identical twins.

Sequencing was carried out using PBMCs. The receptors stem from a young woman in good health.

The chain has TRBV7-2 and TRBJ2-5; 10 bases map to TRBD2. Looked up from germline, CDR1 is SGHTA and CDR2 is FQGNSA. J was trimmed by 4 bases and V by 5 bases; bases with no gene match: 13. This CDR3 spans 17 amino acids. The CDR3 here is CASSAPLSSGGRETQYF. CDR3 coding DNA: TGTGCCAGCAGCGCACCGTTATCTAGCGGGGGACGAGAGACCCAGTACTTC.

This chain joins TRBV12-3 or TRBV12-4 and TRBJ2-7; D perhaps matches TRBD2 (5 bases). Trimming left V 6 bases short and J 0 bases short, with 15 bases between. CDR3 size: 15 residues. This CDR3 reads CASSPGVAASYEQYF. The CDR3 nucleotides are TGTGCCAGCAGCCCCGGGGTGGCAGCCTCCTACGAGCAGTACTTC.

The table lists this clonotype with a few counts. V usage is TRBV21-1 and J usage is TRBJ2-7; the table gives TRBD2 as D, unverified against the DNA. TRBV21-1 counts as a pseudogene. CDR3 length: 13 amino acids. CDR3 loop: CASDLAGSYEQYF. CDR3 sequence (DNA): TGTGCCAGCGACCTAGCGGGCTCCTACGAGCAGTACTTC.

This clonotype was seen more than once but under ten times. The J gene is TRBJ2-7, the V gene TRBV10-1, with TRBD2 matching 11 bases. This CDR3 has 15 residues. In germline, CDR1 is WNHNN, CDR2 SYGVQD (reference sequence). V trimming: 4 bases; J trimming: 3 bases; junction bases outside the gene matches: 5. The CDR3 reads CASSAAGTSGYEQYF. For the CDR3, the DNA is TGCGCCAGCAGTGCAGCCGGGACTAGCGGCTACGAGCAGTACTTC.

This clonotype was observed at least ten times. This rearrangement joins TRBV7-2 to TRBJ2-3; the D is unclear. V gave up 5 bases and J gave up 8 bases, with 11 bases separating them. CDR1 is SGHTA and CDR2 is FQGNSA in the germline V gene. The length of the CDR3 is 12 residues. CDR3 bases: TGTGCCAGCAGCCCCAGGTGGGGTACGCAGTATTTT. Its translation: CASSPRWGTQYF.

Ten or more counts support this clonotype. The CDR3 DNA is TGTGCCAGCAGTGAATATGTTGCAAATCAGCCCCAGCATTTT. It codes for CASSEYVANQPQHF. The chain couples TRBV2 to TRBJ1-5; D is undetermined. Trimming removed 2 bases at V and 4 bases at J, with 9 bases between. The CDR3 totals 14 residues. The germline CDR1 and CDR2 sequences are SNHLY and FYNNEI.

This clonotype turned up a few times. The chain carries TRBV6-2 or TRBV6-3 and TRBJ2-1; D gene unclear. From germline, CDR1 is MNHEY and CDR2 SVGEGT. Trimming took 8 bases from V and 2 from J, leaving 13 bases between them. CDR3 length: 14 amino acids. The CDR3: CASSARGAYNEQFF. The CDR3 DNA reads as TGTGCCAGCTCGGCGCGTGGAGCCTACAATGAGCAGTTCTTC.

The rearrangement uses TRBV6-5 and TRBJ2-4; no reliable D call. Germline V gene data show CDR1 as MNHEY and CDR2 as SVGAGI. The CDR3 runs 12 residues. Trimming cost V 6 bases and J 9 bases, with 12 bases left between them. The CDR3 coding sequence is TGTGCCAGCAGCGACCAACGAGGCATTCAGTACTTC. It codes for CASSDQRGIQYF.

This clonotype was seen more than once but under ten times. The chain's CDR3 is CSVEGAGDYEQYF. In nucleotides, the CDR3 is TGCAGCGTTGAAGGGGCTGGGGACTACGAGCAGTACTTC. The V gene is TRBV29-1, the J gene TRBJ2-7; D is ambiguous. The V end was cut by 1 base, the J end by 3 bases, with 10 bases between. Germline-derived CDR1 and CDR2 are SQVTM and ANQGSEA. This CDR3 spans 13 amino acids.

This chain uses TRBV9 with TRBJ1-2; D is unresolved. Germline V CDR1 and CDR2: SGDLS, YYNGEE. With 3 bases removed from V and 8 bases from J, the gap between germline ends came to 17 bases. The CDR3 has 14 amino acids. Here the CDR3 reads CASSEITSPGGYTF. DNA of the CDR3: TGTGCCAGCAGCGAAATAACAAGTCCGGGGGGCTACACCTTC.

The table lists this clonotype with many counts. This rearrangement joins TRBV20-1 to TRBJ1-6, with D possibly TRBD1 on 5 matching bases. Germline values: CDR1 DFQATT, CDR2 SNEGSKA (reference sequence). CDR3 length: 15 residues. V lost 2 bases and J lost 7, with 15 bases in between. The CDR3 DNA is TGCAGTGCTAGATTCGACAGTGGGCAAAATTCACCCCTCCACTTT. Protein sequence: CSARFDSGQNSPLHF.

The table lists this clonotype with a few counts. The rearrangement uses TRBV20-1 and TRBJ2-1; 11 bases match TRBD2. V gave up 6 bases and J gave up 3 bases; unmatched junction bases: 10. Per the germline V gene, CDR1 is DFQATT and CDR2 is SNEGSKA (reference sequence). The CDR3 runs 16 residues. CDR3 residues: CSATTSGGDNYNEQFF. The CDR3 DNA follows: TGCAGTGCGACAACTAGCGGGGGAGACAACTACAATGAGCAGTTCTTC.

V is TRBV20-1 and J is TRBJ1-5; tentative D call: TRBD1 (6 bases). Trimming pared 5 bases from V and 3 bases from J, leaving 17 bases between. Germline lookup yields CDR1 DFQATT and CDR2 SNEGSKA (reference sequence). The CDR3 runs to 15 residues. CDR3 in DNA: TGCAGTGCTGGGAGAGGGGGGGCTTACAATCAGCCCCAGCATTTT. Protein: CSAGRGGAYNQPQHF.

This clonotype was counted ten times or more. One end of the junction fails to match germline, which may point to a read error. The chain has TRBV24-1 and TRBJ2-1; D not resolved. There are 12 residues in the CDR3. Germline V gives CDR1 KGHDR, CDR2 SFDVKD. CDR3 sequence: CATSDATEHQIF. The CDR3 DNA sequence: TGTGCCACCAGTGATGCGACTGAGCACCAGATCTTC.